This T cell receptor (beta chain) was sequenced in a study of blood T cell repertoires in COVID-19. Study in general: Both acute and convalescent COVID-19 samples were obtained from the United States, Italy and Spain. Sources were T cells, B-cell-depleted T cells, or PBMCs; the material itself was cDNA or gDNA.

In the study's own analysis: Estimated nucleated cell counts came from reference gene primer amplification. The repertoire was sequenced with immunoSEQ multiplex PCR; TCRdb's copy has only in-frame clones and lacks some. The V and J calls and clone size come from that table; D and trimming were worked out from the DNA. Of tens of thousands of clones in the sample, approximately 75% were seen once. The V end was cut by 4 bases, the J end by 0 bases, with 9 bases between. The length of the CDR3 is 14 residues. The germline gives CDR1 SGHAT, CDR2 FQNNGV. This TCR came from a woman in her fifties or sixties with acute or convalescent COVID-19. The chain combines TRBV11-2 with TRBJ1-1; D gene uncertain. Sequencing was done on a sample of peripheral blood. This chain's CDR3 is CASSSRHMNTEAFF. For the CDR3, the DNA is TGTGCCAGCAGCTCCAGGCATATGAACACTGAAGCTTTCTTT.